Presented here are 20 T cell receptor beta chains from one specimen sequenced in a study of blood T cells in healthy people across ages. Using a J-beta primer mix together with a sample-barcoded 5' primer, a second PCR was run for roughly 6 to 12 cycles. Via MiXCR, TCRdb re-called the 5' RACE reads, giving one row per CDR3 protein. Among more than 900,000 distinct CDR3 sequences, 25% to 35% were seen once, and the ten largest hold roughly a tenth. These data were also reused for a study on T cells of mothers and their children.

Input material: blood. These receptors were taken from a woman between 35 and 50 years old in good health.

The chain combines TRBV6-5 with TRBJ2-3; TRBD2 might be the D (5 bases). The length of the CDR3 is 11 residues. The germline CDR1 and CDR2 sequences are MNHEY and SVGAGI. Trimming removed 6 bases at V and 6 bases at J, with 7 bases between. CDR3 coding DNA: TGTGCCAGCAGGAGGGAGGATACGCAGTATTTT. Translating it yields CASRREDTQYF.

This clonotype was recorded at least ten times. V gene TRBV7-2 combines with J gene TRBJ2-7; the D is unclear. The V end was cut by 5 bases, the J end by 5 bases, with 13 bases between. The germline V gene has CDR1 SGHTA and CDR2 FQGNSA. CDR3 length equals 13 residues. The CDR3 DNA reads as TGTGCCAGCAGCCCCTATTTATCCGACGAGCAGTACTTC. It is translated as CASSPYLSDEQYF.

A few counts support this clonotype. This CDR3 reads CASSPTGRGEKLFF. CDR3 in DNA: TGTGCCAGCAGCCCGACAGGGAGGGGTGAAAAACTGTTTTTT. The V call is TRBV7-2, the J call TRBJ1-4; TRBD1 matches at 7 bases. CDR3 length: 14 amino acids. V gave up 5 bases and J gave up 7 bases; unmatched junction bases: 7. Germline CDR1 SGHTA, CDR2 FQGNSA. The complete variable domain, with remaining parts taken from reference TRBV7-2 and TRBJ1-4, reads GAGVSQSPSNKVTEKGKDVELRCDPISGHTALYWYRQSLGQGLEFLIYFQGNSAPDKSGLPSDRFSAERTGGSVSTLTIQRTQQEDSAVYLCASSPTGRGEKLFFGSGTQLSVL.

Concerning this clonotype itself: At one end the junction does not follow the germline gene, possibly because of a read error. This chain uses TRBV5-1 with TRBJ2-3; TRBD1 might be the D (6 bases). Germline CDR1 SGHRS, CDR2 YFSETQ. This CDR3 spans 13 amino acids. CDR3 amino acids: CASSPSGANTQCF. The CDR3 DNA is TGCGCCAGCAGCCCCTCAGGGGCAAATACGCAGTGTTTT.

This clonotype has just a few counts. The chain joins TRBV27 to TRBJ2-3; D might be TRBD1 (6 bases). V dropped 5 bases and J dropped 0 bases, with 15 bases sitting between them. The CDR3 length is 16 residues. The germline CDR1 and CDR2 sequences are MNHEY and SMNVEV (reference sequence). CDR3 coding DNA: TGTGCCAGCAGTGGGTGGGGGCTCGGTAGCACAGATACGCAGTATTTT. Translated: CASSGWGLGSTDTQYF.

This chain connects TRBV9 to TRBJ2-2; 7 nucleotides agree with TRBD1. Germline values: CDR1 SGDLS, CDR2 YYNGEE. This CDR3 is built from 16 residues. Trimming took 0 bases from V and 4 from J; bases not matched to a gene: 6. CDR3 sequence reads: CASSVEKGAGTGELFF. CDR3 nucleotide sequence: TGTGCCAGCAGCGTAGAGAAGGGGGCAGGCACCGGGGAGCTGTTTTTT.

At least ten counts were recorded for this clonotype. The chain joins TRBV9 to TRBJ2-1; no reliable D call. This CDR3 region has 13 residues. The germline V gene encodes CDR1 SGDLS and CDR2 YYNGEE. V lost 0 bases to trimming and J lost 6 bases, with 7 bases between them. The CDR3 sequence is CASSVDRLNEQFF. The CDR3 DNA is TGTGCCAGCAGCGTAGATAGGCTCAATGAGCAGTTCTTC.

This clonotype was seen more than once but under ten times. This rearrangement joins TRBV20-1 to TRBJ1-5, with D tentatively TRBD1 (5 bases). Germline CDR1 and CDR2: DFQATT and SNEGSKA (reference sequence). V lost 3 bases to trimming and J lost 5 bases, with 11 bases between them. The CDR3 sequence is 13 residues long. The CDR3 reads CSARRGVDQPQHF. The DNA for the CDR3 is TGCAGTGCTAGGAGAGGGGTGGATCAGCCCCAGCATTTT.

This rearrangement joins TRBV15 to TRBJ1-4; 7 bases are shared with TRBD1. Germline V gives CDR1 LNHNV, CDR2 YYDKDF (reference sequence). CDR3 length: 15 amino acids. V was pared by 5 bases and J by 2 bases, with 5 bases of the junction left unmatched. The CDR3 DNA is TGTGCCACCAGCGCGGACAGGCCCACTAATGAAAAACTGTTTTTT. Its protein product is CATSADRPTNEKLFF.

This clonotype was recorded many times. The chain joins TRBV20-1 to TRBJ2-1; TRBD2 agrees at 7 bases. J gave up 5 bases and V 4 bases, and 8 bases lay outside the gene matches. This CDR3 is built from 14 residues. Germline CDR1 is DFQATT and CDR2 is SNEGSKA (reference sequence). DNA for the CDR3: TGCAGTGCTACCAACCGGGACTACAACAATGAGCAGTTCTTC. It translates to CSATNRDYNNEQFF.

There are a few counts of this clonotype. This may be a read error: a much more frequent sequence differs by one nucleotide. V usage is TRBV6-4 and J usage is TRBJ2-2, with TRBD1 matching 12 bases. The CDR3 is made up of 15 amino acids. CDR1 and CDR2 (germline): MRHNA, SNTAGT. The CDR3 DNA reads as TGTGCCAGCAGTGACGGGACAGGGGGCACCGGGGAGCGGTTTTTT. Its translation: CASSDGTGGTGERFF.

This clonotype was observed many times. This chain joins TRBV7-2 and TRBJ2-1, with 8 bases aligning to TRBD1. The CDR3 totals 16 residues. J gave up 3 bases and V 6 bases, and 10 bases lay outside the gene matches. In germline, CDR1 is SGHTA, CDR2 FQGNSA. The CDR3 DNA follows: TGTGCCAGCAGTTCCGGGCAGGGGGCTGTCTACAATGAGCAGTTCTTC. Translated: CASSSGQGAVYNEQFF. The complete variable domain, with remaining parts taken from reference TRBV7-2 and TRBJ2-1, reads GAGVSQSPSNKVTEKGKDVELRCDPISGHTALYWYRQSLGQGLEFLIYFQGNSAPDKSGLPSDRFSAERTGGSVSTLTIQRTQQEDSAVYLCASSSGQGAVYNEQFFGPGTRLTVL.

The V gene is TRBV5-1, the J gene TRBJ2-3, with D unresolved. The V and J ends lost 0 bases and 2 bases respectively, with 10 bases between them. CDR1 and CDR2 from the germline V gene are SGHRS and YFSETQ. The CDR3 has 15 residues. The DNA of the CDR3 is TGCGCCAGCAGCTTGGAGGTGCCATTCACAGATACGCAGTATTTT. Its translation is CASSLEVPFTDTQYF.

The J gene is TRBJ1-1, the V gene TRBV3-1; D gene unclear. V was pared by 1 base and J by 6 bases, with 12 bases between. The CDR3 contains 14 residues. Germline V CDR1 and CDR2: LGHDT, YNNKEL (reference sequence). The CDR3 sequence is CASSQGTRTAEAFF. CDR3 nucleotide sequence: TGTGCCAGCAGCCAAGGAACCCGTACGGCTGAAGCTTTCTTT. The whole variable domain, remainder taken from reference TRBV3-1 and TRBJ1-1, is DTAVSQTPKYLVTQMGNDKSIKCEQNLGHDTMYWYKQDSKKFLKIMFSYNNKELIINETVPNRFSPKSPDKAHLNLHINSLELGDSAVYFCASSQGTRTAEAFFGQGTRLTVV.

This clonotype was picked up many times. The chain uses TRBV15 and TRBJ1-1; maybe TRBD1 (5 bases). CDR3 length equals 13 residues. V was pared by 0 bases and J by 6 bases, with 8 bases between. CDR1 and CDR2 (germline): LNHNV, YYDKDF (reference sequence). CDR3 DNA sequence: TGTGCCACCAGCAGAGATGGGGCGGCTGAAGCTTTCTTT. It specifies CATSRDGAAEAFF. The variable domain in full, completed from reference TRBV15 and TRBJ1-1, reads DAMVIQNPRYQVTQFGKPVTLSCSQTLNHNVMYWYQQKSSQAPKLLFHYYDKDFNNEADTPDNFQSRRPNTSFCFLDIRSPGLGDTAMYLCATSRDGAAEAFFGQGTRLTVV.

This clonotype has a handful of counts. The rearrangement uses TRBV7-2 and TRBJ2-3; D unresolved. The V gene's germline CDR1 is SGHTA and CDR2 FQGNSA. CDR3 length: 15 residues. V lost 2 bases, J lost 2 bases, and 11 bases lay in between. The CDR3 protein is CASSLIFGYTDTQYF. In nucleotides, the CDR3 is TGTGCCAGCAGCTTAATTTTCGGATACACAGATACGCAGTATTTT.

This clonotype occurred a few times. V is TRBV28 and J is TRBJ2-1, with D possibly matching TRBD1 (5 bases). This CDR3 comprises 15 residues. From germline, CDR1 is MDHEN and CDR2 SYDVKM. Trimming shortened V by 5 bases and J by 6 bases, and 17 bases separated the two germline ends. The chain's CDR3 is CASSQQGTASNEQFF. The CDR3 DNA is TGTGCCAGCAGTCAGCAGGGAACCGCTTCCAATGAGCAGTTCTTC. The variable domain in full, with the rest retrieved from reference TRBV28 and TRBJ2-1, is DVKVTQSSRYLVKRTGEKVFLECVQDMDHENMFWYRQDPGLGLRLIYFSYDVKMKEKGDIPEGYSVSREKKERFSLILESASTNQTSMYLCASSQQGTASNEQFFGPGTRLTVL.

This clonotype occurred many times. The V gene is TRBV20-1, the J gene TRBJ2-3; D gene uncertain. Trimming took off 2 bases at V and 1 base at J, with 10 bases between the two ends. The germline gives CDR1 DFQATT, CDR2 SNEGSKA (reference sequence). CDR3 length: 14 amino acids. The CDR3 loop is CSARRQPGTDTQYF. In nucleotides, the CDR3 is TGCAGTGCTAGACGTCAGCCTGGCACAGATACGCAGTATTTT.

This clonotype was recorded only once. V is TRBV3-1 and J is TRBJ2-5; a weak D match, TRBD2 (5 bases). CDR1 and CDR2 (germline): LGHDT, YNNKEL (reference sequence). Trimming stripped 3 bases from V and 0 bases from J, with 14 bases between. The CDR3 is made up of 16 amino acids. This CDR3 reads CASSHAWGEYQETQYF. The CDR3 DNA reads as TGTGCCAGCAGCCATGCCTGGGGAGAGTACCAAGAGACCCAGTACTTC.

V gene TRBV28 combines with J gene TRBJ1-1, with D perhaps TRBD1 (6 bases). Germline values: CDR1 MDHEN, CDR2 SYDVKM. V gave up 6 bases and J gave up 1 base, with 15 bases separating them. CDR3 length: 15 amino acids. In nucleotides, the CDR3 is TGTGCCAGCAGGCTGGGGGGGGCAGGGAACACTGAAGCTTTCTTT. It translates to CASRLGGAGNTEAFF.